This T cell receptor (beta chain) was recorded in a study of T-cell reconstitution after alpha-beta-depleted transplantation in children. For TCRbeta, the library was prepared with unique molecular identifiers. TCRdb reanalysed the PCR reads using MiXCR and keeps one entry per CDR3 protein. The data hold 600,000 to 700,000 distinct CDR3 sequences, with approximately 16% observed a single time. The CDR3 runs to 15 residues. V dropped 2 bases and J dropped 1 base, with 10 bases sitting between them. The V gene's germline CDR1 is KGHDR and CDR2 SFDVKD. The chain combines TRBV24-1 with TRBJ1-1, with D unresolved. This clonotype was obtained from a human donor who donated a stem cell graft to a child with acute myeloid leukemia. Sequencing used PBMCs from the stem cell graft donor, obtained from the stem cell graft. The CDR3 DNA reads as TGTGCCACCAGTGATTCCGCCCTACCGAACACTGAAGCTTTCTTT. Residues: CATSDSALPNTEAFF.